Shown below are 15 T cell receptor beta chains from a single sample sequenced in a study of blood T cells in healthy people across ages. Together with a sample-barcoded 5' primer, a J-beta primer mix was included in a second PCR lasting about 7 to 12 cycles. TCRdb used MiXCR to reprocess the 5' RACE reads, holding one entry per CDR3 protein. The sample records hundreds of thousands of distinct CDR3 sequences, more than 20% being singletons. This sample also belongs to another study, concerning T cells of mothers and their children.

What was sequenced was blood. These TCRs come from a boy younger than 18 in good health.

The chain uses TRBV5-1 and TRBJ2-7, with TRBD2 matching 8 bases. CDR1 and CDR2 (germline): SGHRS, YFSETQ. CDR3 length: 17 amino acids. J lost 7 bases, V lost 0 bases, and 15 bases had no gene match. The CDR3 reads CASSLAPGLGVGDEQYF. The CDR3 region has the DNA TGCGCCAGCAGCTTGGCCCCGGGACTAGGAGTCGGGGATGAGCAGTACTTC.

The chain employs TRBV7-9 and TRBJ1-5; D gene unclear. The germline V and J ends were trimmed by 1 base and 1 base, with 5 bases remaining between them. The CDR3 covers 14 residues. CDR1 and CDR2 (germline): SEHNR, FQNEAQ (reference sequence). The CDR3 is CASSLEWSNQPQHF. CDR3 nucleotides: TGTGCCAGCAGCTTAGAGTGGAGCAATCAGCCCCAGCATTTT.

The gene calls are TRBV7-2 and TRBJ2-7; weak D call: TRBD2 (5 bases). Germline V gene lookup returns CDR1 SGHTA and CDR2 FQGNSA. With 5 bases removed from V and 6 bases from J, the gap between germline ends came to 14 bases. The CDR3 has 13 amino acids. This chain's CDR3 is CASSTTLGSEQYF. CDR3 DNA: TGTGCCAGCAGCACCACACTAGGCTCCGAGCAGTACTTC.

This chain links TRBV28 with TRBJ2-3; the D gene is possibly TRBD2 (5 bases). The V gene's germline CDR1 is MDHEN and CDR2 SYDVKM. The V gene lost 8 bases and the J gene lost 5 bases, with 5 bases spanning the gap. The CDR3 is made up of 10 amino acids. DNA for the CDR3: TGTGCCAGCGGGAGAGATACGCAGTATTTT. Residues: CASGRDTQYF.

The chain is built from TRBV2 and TRBJ1-1; unclear D gene. Trimming left V 5 bases short and J 0 bases short, with 7 bases between. Germline-derived CDR1 and CDR2 are SNHLY and FYNNEI. The CDR3 length is 13 residues. CDR3: CASSSEMNTEAFF. The CDR3 DNA sequence: TGTGCCAGCAGTTCTGAGATGAACACTGAAGCTTTCTTT.

This clonotype was counted only a few times. The V and J genes are TRBV5-5 and TRBJ1-5, with 7 bases that match TRBD1. Germline V gene data show CDR1 as SGHKS and CDR2 as YYEKEE (reference sequence). The J segment lost 6 bases and the V segment lost 4 bases, leaving 10 bases of the junction unmatched. The CDR3 contains 15 residues. This CDR3 reads CASSDPGQSGQPQHF. In nucleotides, the CDR3 is TGTGCCAGCAGCGATCCGGGACAGTCGGGTCAGCCCCAGCATTTT.

This clonotype was recorded many times. This sequence joins TRBV2 and TRBJ2-2, with TRBD2 matching 13 bases. The CDR3 consists of 16 residues. J gave up 4 bases and V 6 bases, and 5 bases lay outside the gene matches. Germline-derived CDR1 and CDR2 are SNHLY and FYNNEI. The CDR3 DNA reads TGTGCCAGCAGCCCTAGGACTAGCGGGAGCACCGGGGAGCTGTTTTTT. It encodes CASSPRTSGSTGELFF.

The rearrangement uses TRBV20-1 and TRBJ2-1; TRBD2 aligns across 9 bases. Germline CDR1 reads DFQATT; CDR2 reads SNEGSKA (reference sequence). The junction had 6 bases not matched to a gene; V was cut back by 3 bases and J by 9 bases. CDR3 length: 13 amino acids. The CDR3 here is CSASRGSGGEQFF. DNA for the CDR3: TGCAGTGCTAGTCGGGGTAGCGGGGGTGAGCAGTTCTTC.

This rearrangement joins TRBV4-3 to TRBJ1-1, with a weak D call TRBD1 (5 bases). Germline V CDR1 and CDR2: LGHNA, YSLEER. CDR3 length equals 16 residues. V was pared by 0 bases and J by 2 bases, with 13 bases between. In DNA form, the CDR3 reads TGCGCCAGCAGCCAAGATATTGGTCAGGGAAACACTGAAGCTTTCTTT. Its protein is CASSQDIGQGNTEAFF.

This chain uses TRBV7-9 with TRBJ2-5; weak D call: TRBD2 (5 bases). The J call may be in error: the DNA end matches TRBJ2-7 better. The CDR3 length is 15 residues. Per germline, CDR1 SEHNR and CDR2 FQNEAQ (reference sequence). The CDR3 DNA is TGTGCCAGCAGCTCAGAGGGCCAAGCGGCAGACGAGCAGTACTTC. It translates to CASSSEGQAADEQYF.

This clonotype was counted only a few times. The rearrangement joins TRBV6-5 to TRBJ1-3, with 7 bases lining up with TRBD1. This CDR3 contains 14 residues. Looked up from germline, CDR1 is MNHEY and CDR2 is SVGAGI. V shed 5 bases, J shed 2 bases, and the junction held 3 bases outside the gene matches. CDR3 nucleotides: TGTGCCAGCAGTAGGGGACAGACTGGAAACACCATATATTTT. Its translation: CASSRGQTGNTIYF.

The rearrangement joins TRBV20-1 to TRBJ2-3, with 11 bases fitting TRBD2. V lost 5 bases, J lost 0 bases, and 7 bases stayed unmatched. Germline CDR1 and CDR2: DFQATT and SNEGSKA (reference sequence). The CDR3 spans 16 residues. CDR3 region: CSASGTSGTSTDTQYF. The CDR3, as DNA: TGCAGTGCTTCCGGGACTAGCGGAACTAGCACAGATACGCAGTATTTT.

This clonotype was detected only a few times. One end of the junction varies from germline; a read error may be responsible. The V and J genes are TRBV5-5 and TRBJ1-4; 7 bases are a match to TRBD1. CDR3 length: 14 residues. Looked up from germline, CDR1 is SGHKS and CDR2 is YYEKEE (reference sequence). CDR3 nucleotide sequence: TGTGCCAGCAGACAAAGGACAGGTTGGGAAAAACCGTTTTTT. This gives the protein CASRQRTGWEKPFF.

This clonotype has more than one count but fewer than ten. The chain has TRBV7-2 and TRBJ1-4; weak D call: TRBD1 (5 bases). Germline CDR1 is SGHTA and CDR2 is FQGNSA. The CDR3 has 13 residues. V was shortened by 8 bases and J by 8 bases, with 15 bases between the two germline ends. This chain's CDR3 is CASAAQGDEKLFF. CDR3 nucleotides: TGTGCCAGCGCCGCCCAGGGAGACGAAAAACTGTTTTTT.

The rearrangement links TRBV11-2 to TRBJ2-1; 11 nucleotides agree with TRBD2. The V segment lost 4 bases and the J segment 5 bases; nucleotides outside the gene matches: 4. The CDR3 length is 15 residues. Germline CDR1 reads SGHAT; CDR2 reads FQNNGV. CDR3 nucleotides: TGTGCCAGCAGCTGGGGACTAGCGGCCGACAATGAGCAGTTCTTC. The encoded protein is CASSWGLAADNEQFF.